The TCR beta chain under discussion was sequenced for a study of T cell responses to AZD1222 COVID-19 vaccine. Study results and caveats: Donors were mostly white British, more females; clonal diversity possibly underestimated. Spike-wide vaccine-associated CD4 TCRs dominated at 160-218 and 743-854. Baseline antibody screening turned up just a handful of seropositive AZD1222 recipients.

This CDR3 has 15 residues. A note on this clone: What it binds is not known.

Analysis merged second doses at about 4 or about 12 weeks. The assay was immunoSEQ multiplex PCR, and TCRdb's table has in-frame clones only and misses some. The table shows some 150,000 clones, with 86% occurring only once. The J gene is TRBJ2-6, the V gene TRBV21-1; the DNA was not used to check the table's D call, TRBD2. TRBV21-1 is tagged as a pseudogene. The clonotype was recovered from an adult who received the AZD1222 COVID-19 vaccine. This material consisted of peripheral blood, taken 28 days after the second AZD1222 dose. The CDR3 protein is CASSKDGSGANVLTF. CDR3 coding DNA: TGTGCCAGCAGCAAAGACGGCTCTGGGGCCAACGTCCTGACTTTC.